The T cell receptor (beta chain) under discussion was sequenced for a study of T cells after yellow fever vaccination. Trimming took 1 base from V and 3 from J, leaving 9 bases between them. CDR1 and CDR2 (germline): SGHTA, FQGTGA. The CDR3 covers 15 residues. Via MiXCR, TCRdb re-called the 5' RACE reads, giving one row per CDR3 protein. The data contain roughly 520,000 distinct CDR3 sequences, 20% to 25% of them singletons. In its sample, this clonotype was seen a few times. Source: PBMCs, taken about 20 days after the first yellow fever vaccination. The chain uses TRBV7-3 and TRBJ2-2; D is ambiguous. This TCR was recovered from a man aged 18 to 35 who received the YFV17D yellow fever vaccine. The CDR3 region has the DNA TGTGCCAGCAGCTTAATTGGGGTTGACACCGGGGAGCTGTTTTTT. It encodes CASSLIGVDTGELFF.